This TCR beta chain was found in a study of blood T cell repertoires in COVID-19. Study details: The United States, Italy and Spain were the sources of the acute and convalescent COVID-19 samples. Sources were T cells, B-cell-depleted T cells, or PBMCs; the material itself was cDNA or gDNA.

Authors' data handling: Nucleated cell counts were estimated from reference gene primer amplification. Clones were read by immunoSEQ multiplex PCR, and TCRdb kept only the in-frame ones, dropping some. That table furnishes V, J and clone size, whereas the DNA furnished D and trimming. Of 200,000 to 250,000 clones listed, 85% to 90% are singletons. The CDR3 spans 18 residues. Germline-derived CDR1 and CDR2 are SGDLS and YYNGEE. Losses at the gene ends were 0 bases for V and 3 bases for J; bases not matched to a gene: 5. This receptor was obtained from a man in his fifties or sixties with acute or convalescent COVID-19. This chain links TRBV9 with TRBJ2-3, with 15 bases that match TRBD2. Sample: peripheral blood. CDR3 DNA: TGTGCCAGCAGCGTAGCTGGACTAGCGGGGGGGTTTACAGATACGCAGTATTTT. This sequence encodes CASSVAGLAGGFTDTQYF.